This entry describes one TCR beta chain. Its matching antigen is unknown. Produced via immunoSEQ multiplex PCR; TCRdb's table is partial and in-frame only. The table lists about 170,000 clones, approximately 93% of them singletons. V was cut by 5 bases and J by 1 base, with 12 bases left in between. The CDR3 is made up of 15 amino acids. The germline gives CDR1 SEHNR, CDR2 FQNEAQ (reference sequence). This sample was included in a study of T cell responses to AZD1222 COVID-19 vaccine. Study as a whole: Timing groups of about 4 and about 12 weeks for second doses were pooled. Study-level results: Clonal diversity was possibly underestimated, and the donors were mostly white British, with more females.

This sequence originates from an adult in good health. The chain has TRBV7-9 and TRBJ1-5, with D maybe TRBD1 (5 bases). Source: peripheral blood, taken on day 0 of AZD1222 vaccination. The CDR3 sequence: CASSVGGESNQPQHF. For the CDR3, the DNA is TGTGCCAGCAGCGTCGGAGGGGAGAGCAATCAGCCCCAGCATTTT.